The 21 T cell receptor beta chains listed next were all sequenced from one sample in a study of blood T cell repertoires in COVID-19. Data came from immunoSEQ multiplex PCR; TCRdb stores just in-frame clones and leaves some out. The sample lists 11,000 or so clones, just over 70% occurring once. The sequenced material came from peripheral blood. These TCRs come from a man between 60 and 75 years old with COVID-19, enrolled during active disease.

J is TRBJ1-5 and V is TRBV20-1; D ambiguous. Trimming pared 3 bases from V and 1 base from J, leaving 10 bases between. From germline, CDR1 is DFQATT and CDR2 SNEGSKA (reference sequence). The CDR3 sequence is 14 residues long. CDR3 in amino acids: CSASDPGSNQPQHF. The DNA for the CDR3 is TGCAGTGCTAGTGATCCGGGGAGCAATCAGCCCCAGCATTTT.

V is TRBV10-3 and J is TRBJ2-3, with 9 bases fitting TRBD1. The germline V gene has CDR1 ENHRY and CDR2 SYGVKD. V was clipped by 8 bases and J by 3 bases; unmatched bases: 3. This CDR3 has 13 residues. The CDR3 bases are TGTGCCATCCTCGGGACAGGGACAGATACGCAGTATTTT. The encoded protein is CAILGTGTDTQYF.

This rearrangement joins TRBV12-1 to TRBJ2-7; the table names TRBD1, a call not compared with the DNA. TRBV12-1 corresponds to a pseudogene. The CDR3 loop spans 16 amino acids. The CDR3 bases are TGTGCCAGCAGCGGACCGGGACAGGGTAGCTCCTACGAGCAGTACGTC. Residues: CASSGPGQGSSYEQYV.

The V and J genes are TRBV7-3 and TRBJ2-1, with 10 bases matching TRBD2. This CDR3 is 16 amino acids long. CDR1 SGHTA and CDR2 FQGTGA come from the germline V gene. V trimming: 0 bases; J trimming: 5 bases; junction bases outside the gene matches: 4. CDR3 DNA sequence: TGTGCCAGCAGCTTAACTTGGACTAGCGGCAACAATGAGCAGTTCTTC. It encodes CASSLTWTSGNNEQFF.

This clone appeared a few times. The chain carries TRBV2 and TRBJ1-2, with D possibly TRBD1 on 5 matching bases. The V gene's germline CDR1 is SNHLY and CDR2 FYNNEI. The V end was cut by 6 bases, the J end by 8 bases, with 10 bases between. This CDR3 is built from 11 residues. Here the CDR3 reads CASSSGSGYTF. CDR3 DNA sequence: TGTGCCAGCAGCTCAGGGTCCGGCTACACCTTC.

This clone is termed medium-sized. The rearrangement uses TRBV5-1 and TRBJ1-1, with TRBD1 as a possible D gene (5 bases). In germline, CDR1 is SGHRS, CDR2 YFSETQ. The CDR3 length is 15 residues. V gave up 0 bases and J gave up 0 bases, with 9 bases separating them. The CDR3 sequence is CASSLGSGVNTEAFF. The CDR3, as DNA: TGCGCCAGCAGCTTGGGGTCGGGGGTGAACACTGAAGCTTTCTTT.

CDR3 residues: CASSPTTGNTGELFF. CDR3 sequence (DNA): TGTGCCAGCAGCCCAACGACAGGGAACACCGGGGAGCTGTTTTTT. J is TRBJ2-2 and V is TRBV7-7; D might be TRBD1 (6 bases). V dropped 5 bases and J dropped 1 base, with 11 bases sitting between them. The CDR3 has 15 residues. Germline lookup yields CDR1 SSHAT and CDR2 FNYEAQ (reference sequence).

This clone was counted between two and nine times. V gene TRBV21-1 combines with J gene TRBJ2-2; whether TRBD2, the table's D call, matches the DNA was not checked. TRBV21-1 is deemed a pseudogene. CDR3 length: 10 residues. This CDR3 is CASRTGELFF. DNA of the CDR3: TGTGCCAGCCGTACCGGGGAGCTGTTTTTT.

This chain's CDR3 is CASSLWMARNTEAFF. The CDR3 nucleotides read TGTGCCAGCAGTTTATGGATGGCCAGGAACACTGAAGCTTTCTTT. The gene calls are TRBV28 and TRBJ1-1; D not certain. From germline, CDR1 is MDHEN and CDR2 SYDVKM. The V end lost 0 bases, the J end lost 1 base, and 9 bases lay between the germline ends. The CDR3 extends over 15 amino acids.

The V call is TRBV6-1, the J call TRBJ2-5; the match to TRBD2 covers 15 bases. The CDR3 consists of 17 residues. CDR1 MNHNS and CDR2 SASEGT come from the germline V gene. J gave up 3 bases and V 4 bases, and 6 bases lay outside the gene matches. The CDR3 region has the DNA TGTGCCAGCAGTGCCTACGGACTAGCGGGGGGGGAAGAGACCCAGTACTTC. It translates to CASSAYGLAGGEETQYF.

CDR3 protein: CASSLSGGTEAFF. CDR3 DNA: TGTGCCAGCAGTTTATCGGGTGGGACTGAAGCTTTCTTT. V usage is TRBV12-3 or TRBV12-4 and J usage is TRBJ1-1, with D hard to call. The CDR3 runs to 13 residues. The V end lost 2 bases, the J end lost 5 bases, and 9 bases lay between the germline ends.

The CDR3 loop reads CASSAGTVNTEAFF. The CDR3 bases are TGTGCCAGCTCGGCCGGGACTGTAAACACTGAAGCTTTCTTT. V usage is TRBV18 and J usage is TRBJ1-1, with D perhaps matching TRBD1 (5 bases). CDR1 is KGHSH and CDR2 is LQKENI in the germline V gene. Trimming cost V 6 bases and J 2 bases, with 13 bases left between them. The CDR3 runs 14 residues.

The J gene is TRBJ2-3, the V gene TRBV14, with a weak D call TRBD2 (5 bases). Germline CDR1 and CDR2: SGHDN and FVKESK. Trimming left V 0 bases short and J 0 bases short, with 10 bases between. The CDR3 extends over 16 amino acids. The CDR3 is CASSQDPGGSTDTQYF. Here the CDR3 DNA reads TGTGCCAGCAGCCAAGACCCCGGAGGTAGCACAGATACGCAGTATTTT.

The J gene is TRBJ2-3, the V gene TRBV19; D is possibly TRBD2 (7 bases). V was trimmed by 1 base and J by 2 bases, leaving 13 bases between them. Germline CDR1 LNHDA, CDR2 SQIVND (reference sequence). CDR3 length: 16 amino acids. CDR3 sequence (DNA): TGTGCCAGTAGTATAGGGGGGGGCCCCTACACAGATACGCAGTATTTT. It yields the protein CASSIGGGPYTDTQYF.

The sample holds one count of this clone. The junction differs from germline at one of its ends, possibly a read error. This chain's CDR3 is CASSTGTGFNF. In DNA, the CDR3 is TGTGCCAGCAGCACCGGGACAGGGTTTAACTTC. V gene TRBV6-5 combines with J gene TRBJ2-7; 9 bases map to TRBD1. This CDR3 has 11 amino acids. CDR1 MNHEY and CDR2 SVGAGI come from the germline V gene.

V and J are TRBV13 and TRBJ1-3; D unresolved. The germline CDR1 and CDR2 sequences are PRHDT and FYEKMQ (reference sequence). V was clipped by 2 bases and J by 2 bases, with 7 bases between them. The CDR3 covers 14 residues. CDR3 coding DNA: TGTGCCAGCAGCTTACGTGGGCCTGGAAACACCATATATTTT. Protein product: CASSLRGPGNTIYF.

This rearrangement joins TRBV19 to TRBJ1-5, with 8 bases aligning to TRBD1. The CDR3 contains 17 residues. Unmatched junction bases numbered 9, after V lost 5 bases and J lost 0 bases. Germline V gene sequence: CDR1 LNHDA, CDR2 SQIVND (reference sequence). CDR3 amino acids: CASSRGQGAASNQPQHF. CDR3 DNA: TGTGCCAGTAGTCGCGGGCAGGGGGCGGCTAGCAATCAGCCCCAGCATTTT.

This clone was recorded a few times. The genes are TRBV27 and TRBJ2-3, with TRBD2 matching over 7 bases. J gave up 4 bases and V 8 bases, and 9 bases lay outside the gene matches. Germline lookup yields CDR1 MNHEY and CDR2 SMNVEV (reference sequence). The CDR3 is made up of 14 amino acids. In DNA form, the CDR3 reads TGTGCCAGCTTAGCCGCGGCGGGAGCAGATACGCAGTATTTT. The encoded protein is CASLAAAGADTQYF.

The rearrangement links TRBV28 to TRBJ2-1; TRBD2 aligns across 11 bases. The CDR3 extends over 16 amino acids. Germline CDR1 reads MDHEN; CDR2 reads SYDVKM. With 6 bases clipped from V and 4 bases from J, the junction kept 8 bases outside the gene matches. CDR3 DNA sequence: TGTGCCAGCAGGACTAGCGGGGAGACTTTTTACAATGAGCAGTTCTTC. The encoded protein is CASRTSGETFYNEQFF.

The CDR3, as DNA: TGTGCCAGCACACCAGGGACTGGACCAGAGACCCAGTACTTC. Translated: CASTPGTGPETQYF. The rearrangement uses TRBV7-2 and TRBJ2-5, with a tentative D call TRBD2 (6 bases). CDR3 length: 14 amino acids. V was shortened by 7 bases and J by 4 bases, with 16 bases between the two germline ends. Germline V lookup: CDR1 SGHTA, CDR2 FQGNSA.

This chain links TRBV10-3 with TRBJ2-1, with 10 bases fitting TRBD2. The CDR3 covers 15 residues. Per germline, CDR1 ENHRY and CDR2 SYGVKD. The V segment lost 6 bases and the J segment 5 bases; nucleotides outside the gene matches: 7. CDR3: CAIRPLAGVDNEQFF. The CDR3 coding sequence is TGTGCCATCAGACCTCTAGCGGGAGTAGACAATGAGCAGTTCTTC.